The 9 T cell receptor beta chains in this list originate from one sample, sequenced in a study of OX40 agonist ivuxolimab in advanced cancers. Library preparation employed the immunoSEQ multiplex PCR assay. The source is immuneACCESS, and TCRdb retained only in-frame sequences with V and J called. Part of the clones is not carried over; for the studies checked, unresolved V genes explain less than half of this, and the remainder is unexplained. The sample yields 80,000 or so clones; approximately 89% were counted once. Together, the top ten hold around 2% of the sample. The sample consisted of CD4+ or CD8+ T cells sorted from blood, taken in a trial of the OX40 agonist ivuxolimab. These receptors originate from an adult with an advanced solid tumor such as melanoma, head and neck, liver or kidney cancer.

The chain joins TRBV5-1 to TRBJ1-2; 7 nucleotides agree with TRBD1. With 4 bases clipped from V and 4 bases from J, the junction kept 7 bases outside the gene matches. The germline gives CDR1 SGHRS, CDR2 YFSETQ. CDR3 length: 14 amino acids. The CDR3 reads CASSIQGQLYGYTF. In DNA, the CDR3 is TGCGCCAGCAGCATACAGGGACAGCTCTATGGCTACACCTTC.

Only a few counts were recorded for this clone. CDR3 coding DNA: TGTGCCAGCAGCCCTAGTCTAGCGGGGGCGGGAGATACGCAGTATTTT. Residues: CASSPSLAGAGDTQYF. The chain couples TRBV7-3 to TRBJ2-3; the match to TRBD2 covers 10 bases. CDR3 length: 16 amino acids. The J segment lost 5 bases and the V segment lost 5 bases, leaving 10 bases of the junction unmatched. Germline V lookup: CDR1 SGHTA, CDR2 FQGTGA.

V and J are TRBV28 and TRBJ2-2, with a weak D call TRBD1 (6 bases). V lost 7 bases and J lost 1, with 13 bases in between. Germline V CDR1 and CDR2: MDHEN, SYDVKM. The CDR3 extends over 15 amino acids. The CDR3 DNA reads TGTGCCAGCACTTATGGGACACTGAACACCGGGGAGCTGTTTTTT. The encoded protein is CASTYGTLNTGELFF.

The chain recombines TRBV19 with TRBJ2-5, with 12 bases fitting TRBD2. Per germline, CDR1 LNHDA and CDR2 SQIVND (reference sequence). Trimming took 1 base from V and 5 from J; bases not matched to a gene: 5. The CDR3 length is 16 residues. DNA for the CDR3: TGTGCCAGTAGTATAGGGACTAGCGGGATTTCGGAGACCCAGTACTTC. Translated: CASSIGTSGISETQYF.

CDR3 amino acids: CASSQTTGYVETQYF. CDR3 nucleotide sequence: TGTGCCAGCAGCCAAACGACAGGGTATGTGGAGACCCAGTACTTC. This chain links TRBV14 with TRBJ2-5; 7 bases fit TRBD1. The V and J ends lost 2 bases and 5 bases, in that order; junction bases with no gene match: 8. Germline V gene data show CDR1 as SGHDN and CDR2 as FVKESK. CDR3 length: 15 amino acids.

In DNA, the CDR3 is TGTGCCAGCAACTATGGGACAGGGGGCCCCTACGAGCAGTACTTC. This gives the protein CASNYGTGGPYEQYF. J is TRBJ2-7 and V is TRBV6-5; 12 bases are shared with TRBD1. From germline, CDR1 is MNHEY and CDR2 SVGAGI. Trimming took 7 bases from V and 2 from J; bases not matched to a gene: 6. The CDR3 length is 15 residues.

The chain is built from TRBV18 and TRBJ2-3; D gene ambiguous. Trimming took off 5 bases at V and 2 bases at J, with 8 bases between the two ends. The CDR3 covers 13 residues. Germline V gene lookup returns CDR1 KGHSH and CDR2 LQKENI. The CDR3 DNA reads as TGTGCCAGCTCAATAAGCCTCACAGATACGCAGTATTTT. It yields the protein CASSISLTDTQYF.

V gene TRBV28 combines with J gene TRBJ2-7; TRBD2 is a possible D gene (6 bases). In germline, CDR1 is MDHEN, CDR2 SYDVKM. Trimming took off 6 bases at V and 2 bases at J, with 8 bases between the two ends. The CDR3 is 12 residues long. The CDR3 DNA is TGTGCCAGCAGAGCGGGTCCCTACGAGCAGTACTTC. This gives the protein CASRAGPYEQYF.

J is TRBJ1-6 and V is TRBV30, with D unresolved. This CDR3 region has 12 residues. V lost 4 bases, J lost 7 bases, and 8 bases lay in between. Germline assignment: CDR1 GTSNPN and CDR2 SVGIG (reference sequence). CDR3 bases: TGTGCCTGGACGAGGGAGAATTCACCCCTCCACTTT. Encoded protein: CAWTRENSPLHF.